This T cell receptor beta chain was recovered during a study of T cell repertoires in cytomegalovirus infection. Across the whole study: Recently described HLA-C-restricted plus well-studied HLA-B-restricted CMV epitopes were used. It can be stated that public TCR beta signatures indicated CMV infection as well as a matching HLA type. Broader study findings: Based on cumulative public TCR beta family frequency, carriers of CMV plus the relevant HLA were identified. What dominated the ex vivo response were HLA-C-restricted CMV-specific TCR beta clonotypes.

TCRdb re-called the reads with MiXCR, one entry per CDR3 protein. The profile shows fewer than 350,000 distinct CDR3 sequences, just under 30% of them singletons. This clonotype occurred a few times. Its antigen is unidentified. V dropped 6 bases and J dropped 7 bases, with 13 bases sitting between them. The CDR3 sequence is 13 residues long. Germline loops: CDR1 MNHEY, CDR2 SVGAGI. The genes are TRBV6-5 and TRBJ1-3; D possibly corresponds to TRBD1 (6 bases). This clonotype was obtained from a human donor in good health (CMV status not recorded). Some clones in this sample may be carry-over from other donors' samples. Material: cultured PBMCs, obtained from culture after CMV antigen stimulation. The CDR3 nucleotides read TGTGCCAGCAGAGGAGCAGACAGGAACACCATATATTTT. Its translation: CASRGADRNTIYF.